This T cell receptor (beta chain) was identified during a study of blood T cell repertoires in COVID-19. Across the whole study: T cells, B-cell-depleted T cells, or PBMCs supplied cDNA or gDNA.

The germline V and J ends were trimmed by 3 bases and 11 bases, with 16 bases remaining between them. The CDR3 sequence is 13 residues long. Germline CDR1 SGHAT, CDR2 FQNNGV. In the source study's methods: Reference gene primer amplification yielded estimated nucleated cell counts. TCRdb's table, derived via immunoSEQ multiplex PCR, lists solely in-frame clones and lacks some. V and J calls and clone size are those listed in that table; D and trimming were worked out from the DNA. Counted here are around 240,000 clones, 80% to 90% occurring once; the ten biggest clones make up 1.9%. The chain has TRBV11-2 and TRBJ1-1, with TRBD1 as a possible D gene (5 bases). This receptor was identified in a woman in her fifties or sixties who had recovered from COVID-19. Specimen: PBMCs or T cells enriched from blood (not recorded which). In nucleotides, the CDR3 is TGTGCCAGCAGCTTTTTAGGGCAGGGAATTGCTTTCTTT. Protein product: CASSFLGQGIAFF. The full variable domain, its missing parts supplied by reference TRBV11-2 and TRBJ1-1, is EAGVAQSPRYKIIEKRQSVAFWCNPISGHATLYWYQQILGQGPKLLIQFQNNGVVDDSQLPKDRFSAERLKGVDSTLKIQPAKLEDSAVYLCASSFLGQGIAFFGQGTRLTVV.